The present entry profiles one TCR beta chain with its context. Antigen: not known. This sample was taken from a study of vaccination effects on CD4 cells after COVID-19. CDR3 length: 13 residues. V lost 4 bases and J 3 bases, leaving 7 bases between the germline ends. Germline V gives CDR1 ENHRY, CDR2 SYGVKD. Clones were sequenced by immunoSEQ multiplex PCR, and TCRdb holds only the in-frame ones, with some missing. The table has about 73,000 clones, over 65% seen once. Study findings and constraints: In vaccinees who were healthy, merely 1 out of 255 vaccine-induced clones cross-reacted with common cold coronaviruses. Both infection-induced and vaccine-induced clones contracted markedly at late post-vaccination timepoints.

Subsequent to a culture period of under twelve days, CD4+ T cells were isolated. Two-dose BNT162b2 or mRNA-1273 vaccination was given to participants. Nobody among the vaccine recipients had prior SARS-CoV-2 infection (nucleocapsid antibodies were negative). The receptor was isolated from a human donor who received a COVID-19 vaccine. The V and J genes are TRBV10-3 and TRBJ1-5; weak D call: TRBD1 (5 bases). Sequenced material: CD4+ T cells from PBMCs cultured without peptide, taken after COVID-19 vaccination. The CDR3 region has the DNA TGTGCCATCAGTGGACAGCTCAATCAGCCCCAGCATTTT. Its protein is CAISGQLNQPQHF.